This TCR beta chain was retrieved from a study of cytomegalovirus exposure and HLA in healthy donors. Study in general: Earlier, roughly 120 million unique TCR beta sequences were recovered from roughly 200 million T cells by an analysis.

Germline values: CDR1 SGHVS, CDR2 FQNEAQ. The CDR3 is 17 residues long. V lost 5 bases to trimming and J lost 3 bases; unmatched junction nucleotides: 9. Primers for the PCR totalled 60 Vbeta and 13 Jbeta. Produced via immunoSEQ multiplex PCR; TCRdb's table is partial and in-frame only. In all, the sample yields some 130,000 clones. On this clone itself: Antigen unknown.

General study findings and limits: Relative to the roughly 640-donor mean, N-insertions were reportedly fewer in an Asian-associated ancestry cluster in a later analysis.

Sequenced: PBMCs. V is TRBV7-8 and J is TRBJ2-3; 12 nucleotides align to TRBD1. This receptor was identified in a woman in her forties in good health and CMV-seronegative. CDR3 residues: CASSINWDRGRTDTQYF. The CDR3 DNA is TGTGCCAGCAGCATCAACTGGGACAGGGGGCGTACAGATACGCAGTATTTT.